This T cell receptor (beta chain) appears in the sequencing data of a study of T cells in Graves' hyperthyroidism and ophthalmopathy. The TCR beta CDR3 regions underwent amplification using RNA transcripts as the source. Researchers ran a first-round RT-PCR on the TCR CDR3 using the HTBI primer set. TCRdb reprocessed the multiplex PCR reads with MiXCR, giving one entry per CDR3 protein. The top ten clones hold under 9.5% of a sample with fewer than 900,000 distinct CDR3 sequences, over 15% of them seen once. The study defined stable Graves' hyperthyroidism as no ophthalmopathy progression within 18 months. V lost 8 bases, J lost 0 bases, and 15 bases lay in between. The CDR3 spans 14 residues. Germline V gene lookup returns CDR1 GTSNPN and CDR2 SVGIG (reference sequence). This clonotype was detected ten times or more. Its target is unknown. Study observations and caveats: Ophthalmopathy was identified by the model a median roughly 6.5 months ahead of onset.

The TCR comes from a man between 18 and 29 years old with Graves' hyperthyroidism. The specimen sequenced was blood. The V call is TRBV30, the J call TRBJ2-3; TRBD2 might be the D (5 bases). CDR3 protein: CAARTGLSTDTQYF. The CDR3 bases are TGTGCCGCCCGAACGGGGTTGAGCACAGATACGCAGTATTTT.